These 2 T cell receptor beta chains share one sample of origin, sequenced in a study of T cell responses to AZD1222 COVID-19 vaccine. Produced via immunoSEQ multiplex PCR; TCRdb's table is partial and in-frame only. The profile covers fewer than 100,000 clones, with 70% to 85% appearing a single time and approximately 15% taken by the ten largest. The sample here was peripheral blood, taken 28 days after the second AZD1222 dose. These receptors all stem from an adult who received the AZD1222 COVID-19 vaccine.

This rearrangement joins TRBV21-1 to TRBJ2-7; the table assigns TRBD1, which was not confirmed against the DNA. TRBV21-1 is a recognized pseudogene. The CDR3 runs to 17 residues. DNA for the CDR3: TGTGCCAGCAGAAAAGGGGCGCGAGGACAGGGGTTCTACGAGCAGTACTTC. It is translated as CASRKGARGQGFYEQYF.

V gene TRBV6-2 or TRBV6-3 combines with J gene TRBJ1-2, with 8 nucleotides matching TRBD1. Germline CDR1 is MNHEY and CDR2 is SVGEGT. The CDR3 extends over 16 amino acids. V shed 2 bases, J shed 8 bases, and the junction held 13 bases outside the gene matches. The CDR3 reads CASSYLKSDRVGGYTF. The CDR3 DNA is TGTGCCAGCAGTTACCTAAAGTCGGACAGGGTAGGCGGCTACACCTTC.